Each of the 27 T cell receptor beta chains below was sequenced from the same sample in a study of shared clonotypes between healthy human individuals. The data were produced by immunoSEQ multiplex PCR, yet TCRdb's version contains in-frame clones alone and is incomplete. Here the sample spans 500,000 to 650,000 clones, around 77% being singletons. The specimen was PBMCs. These receptors were collected from a woman in her thirties or forties in good health. Some clones in this sample may be carry-over from other donors' samples.

V is TRBV2 and J is TRBJ1-5; the match to TRBD1 covers 8 bases. The germline V gene has CDR1 SNHLY and CDR2 FYNNEI. CDR3 length equals 16 residues. The junction had 9 bases not matched to a gene; V was cut back by 6 bases and J by 2 bases. CDR3 in DNA: TGTGCCAGCAGCGCAGACGACAGGGGCCGCAATCAGCCCCAGCATTTT. Amino acids: CASSADDRGRNQPQHF.

DNA of the CDR3: TGTGCCAGCAGTGCCCTAGCGGGGGCCTCCTACGAGCAGTACTTC. Amino acid sequence: CASSALAGASYEQYF. V gene TRBV6-4 combines with J gene TRBJ2-7; 10 nucleotides agree with TRBD2. V gave up 4 bases and J gave up 0 bases; unmatched junction bases: 3. The germline CDR1 and CDR2 sequences are MRHNA and SNTAGT. This CDR3 comprises 15 residues.

This clone was detected once. This chain uses TRBV28 with TRBJ1-2; D perhaps matches TRBD1 (5 bases). The CDR3 consists of 15 residues. Deletions cut 1 base from V and 3 bases from J, with 12 bases between. Germline V gene lookup returns CDR1 MDHEN and CDR2 SYDVKM. The CDR3 bases are TGTGCCAGCAGTTTATCGGGAGGGGCCCACTATGGCTACACCTTC. The encoded protein is CASSLSGGAHYGYTF.

The chain uses TRBV6-5 and TRBJ2-7; 8 bases match TRBD2. The CDR3 is made up of 15 amino acids. Looked up from germline, CDR1 is MNHEY and CDR2 is SVGAGI. The ends lost 5 bases at V and 6 bases at J; junction bases unmatched: 12. CDR3 amino acids: CASSPRSGSFTEQYF. The CDR3 DNA follows: TGTGCCAGCAGTCCCCGGAGCGGGAGCTTTACCGAGCAGTACTTC.

This clone was seen only once. The genes are TRBV5-1 and TRBJ1-2; D is undetermined. The length of the CDR3 is 14 residues. The germline V gene has CDR1 SGHRS and CDR2 YFSETQ. Trimming cost V 7 bases and J 8 bases, with 21 bases left between them. As DNA, the CDR3 is TGCGCCAGCTACGACGCCCGGGATATGTTAGGCTACACCTTC. Translation gives CASYDARDMLGYTF.

This clone has only a few counts. J is TRBJ2-5 and V is TRBV21-1; the table gives TRBD2 as D, unverified against the DNA. TRBV21-1 is termed a pseudogene. This CDR3 region has 17 residues. CDR3 coding DNA: TGTGCCAGCAGCAAAGGGGCCGCGGGAGGTACCCAAGAGACCCAGTACTTC. Its protein product is CASSKGAAGGTQETQYF.

This clone was counted ten times or more. This chain joins TRBV30 and TRBJ2-1; D uncertain. The CDR3 loop spans 14 amino acids. Germline V CDR1 and CDR2: GTSNPN, SVGIG (reference sequence). Trimming shortened V by 4 bases and J by 6 bases, and 16 bases separated the two germline ends. The CDR3 here is CAWTSWQVRNEQFF. CDR3 DNA: TGTGCCTGGACCAGTTGGCAGGTGCGCAATGAGCAGTTCTTC.

The chain uses TRBV19 and TRBJ1-5, with D maybe TRBD1 (6 bases). The CDR3 totals 14 residues. Trimming removed 5 bases at V and 6 bases at J, with 14 bases between. Per germline, CDR1 LNHDA and CDR2 SQIVND (reference sequence). In DNA, the CDR3 is TGTGCCAGTAGTGCGACAGGAGGTACTCAGCCCCAGCATTTT. Translation: CASSATGGTQPQHF.

In regard to this clone: A far larger clone is one base from this, pointing to a likely read error. This CDR3 reads CASSSPPADSYEQYF. CDR3 DNA: TGTGCCAGCAGCTCGCCACCAGCGGATTCCTACGAGCAGTACTTC. This rearrangement joins TRBV5-6 to TRBJ2-7; tentative D call: TRBD2 (5 bases). The CDR3 covers 15 residues. The ends were cut back, 3 bases at V and 1 base at J, with 14 bases in the middle. Germline values: CDR1 SGHDT, CDR2 YYEEEE.

This clone has a handful of counts. V usage is TRBV11-3 and J usage is TRBJ2-3, with D maybe TRBD2 (5 bases). The CDR3 length is 13 residues. Trimming left V 5 bases short and J 3 bases short, with 9 bases between. Germline V lookup: CDR1 SGHNT, CDR2 YENEEA. CDR3 in amino acids: CASSHRGTDTQYF. For the CDR3, the DNA is TGTGCCAGCAGCCATCGGGGAACAGATACGCAGTATTTT.

The V and J genes are TRBV6-5 and TRBJ2-7; no reliable D call. The CDR3 is made up of 12 amino acids. V gave up 5 bases and J gave up 2 bases, with 7 bases separating them. The germline V gene encodes CDR1 MNHEY and CDR2 SVGAGI. CDR3 in DNA: TGTGCCAGCAGTCAACCTCCCTACGAGCAGTACTTC. Its protein is CASSQPPYEQYF.

This rearrangement joins TRBV7-2 to TRBJ1-6, with unresolved D. The V gene's germline CDR1 is SGHTA and CDR2 FQGNSA. Trimming took off 0 bases at V and 7 bases at J, with 4 bases between the two ends. CDR3 length: 13 amino acids. The CDR3 DNA reads TGTGCCAGCAGCTTAGCGCCGAATTCACCCCTCCACTTT. Amino acid sequence: CASSLAPNSPLHF.

As DNA, the CDR3 is TGTGCCAGCAGCCTCACCGGACAGGGGTGGTACTTC. Translating gives CASSLTGQGWYF. This rearrangement joins TRBV28 to TRBJ2-4; TRBD1 matches at 9 bases. Looked up from germline, CDR1 is MDHEN and CDR2 is SYDVKM. The CDR3 consists of 12 residues. V was clipped by 6 bases and J by 15 bases; unmatched bases: 9.

The chain employs TRBV6-1 and TRBJ2-7; D is undetermined. V was trimmed by 4 bases and J by 6 bases, leaving 16 bases between them. The CDR3 loop spans 14 amino acids. Germline CDR1 MNHNS, CDR2 SASEGT. The DNA of the CDR3 is TGTGCCAGCAGTGCGTCAATATGGGCCCGCGAGCAGTACTTC. Protein: CASSASIWAREQYF.

In DNA form, the CDR3 reads TGTGCCAGCTCACCCAGTACCTATGAGCAGTTCTTC. Its protein product is CASSPSTYEQFF. This chain connects TRBV18 to TRBJ2-1; D not certain. The germline gives CDR1 KGHSH, CDR2 LQKENI. V lost 3 bases to trimming and J lost 8 bases, with 8 bases between them. The CDR3 is 12 amino acids. The full variable domain, completed using reference TRBV18 and TRBJ2-1, is NAGVMQNPRHLVRRRGQEARLRCSPMKGHSHVYWYRQLPEEGLKFMVYLQKENIIDESGMPKERFSAEFPKEGPSILRIQQVVRGDSAAYFCASSPSTYEQFFGPGTRLTVL.

The V gene is TRBV18, the J gene TRBJ2-2; possibly TRBD1 for D (5 bases). The germline gives CDR1 KGHSH, CDR2 LQKENI. V shed 2 bases and J shed 5 bases, with 9 bases lying between them. The CDR3 loop spans 14 amino acids. CDR3 sequence reads: CASSPDAGTGELFF. The CDR3 DNA reads as TGTGCCAGCTCACCAGACGCAGGGACCGGGGAGCTGTTTTTT.

The table lists this clone with a few counts. This chain joins TRBV5-1 and TRBJ1-1; D not resolved. The CDR3 consists of 13 residues. Trimming took 1 base from V and 7 from J, leaving 11 bases between them. Germline CDR1 reads SGHRS; CDR2 reads YFSETQ. CDR3 sequence reads: CASSLSADVEAFF. The CDR3 DNA reads TGCGCCAGCAGCTTGTCGGCGGACGTTGAAGCTTTCTTT.

The chain is built from TRBV4-1 and TRBJ2-5; D possibly corresponds to TRBD1 (5 bases). V was pared by 1 base and J by 5 bases, with 11 bases between. CDR1 is MGHRA, CDR2 YSYEKL, per germline. The CDR3 runs to 14 residues. The CDR3 DNA follows: TGCGCCAGCAGCCAAGGCAGGGATCGGGAGACCCAGTACTTC. Translating it yields CASSQGRDRETQYF.

The CDR3, as DNA: TGTGCCAGCAGTAGACAGGGGGAGACCCAGTACTTC. It yields the protein CASSRQGETQYF. The J gene is TRBJ2-5, the V gene TRBV11-3; 8 bases align to TRBD1. CDR1 is SGHNT, CDR2 YENEEA, per germline. The V gene end was trimmed by 6 bases and the J gene end by 5 bases; junction bases not matched to a gene: 2. The CDR3 spans 12 residues.

As for this clone: Other DNA sequences in this specimen translate into the identical CDR3. The chain employs TRBV7-3 and TRBJ1-1, with D unresolved. The ends were cut back, 5 bases at V and 0 bases at J, with 7 bases in the middle. Germline V gene lookup returns CDR1 SGHTA and CDR2 FQGTGA. The CDR3 spans 13 residues. The CDR3: CASSPTVNTEAFF. DNA for the CDR3: TGTGCCAGCAGCCCGACGGTGAACACTGAAGCTTTCTTT.

For this clone: A far bigger clonotype differs at one base, so this is likely a read error. Other DNA sequences in the same sample also yield this CDR3. The V and J genes are TRBV2 and TRBJ2-2; TRBD2 might be the D (6 bases). CDR3 length: 12 residues. The germline V gene encodes CDR1 SNHLY and CDR2 FYNNEI. The chain's CDR3 is CASSVTARELFF. Written as DNA, the CDR3 is TGTGCCAGCAGTGTGACCGCCCGGGAGTTGTTTTTT.

This clone was picked up a small number of times. V and J are TRBV7-2 and TRBJ2-3; TRBD2 matches at 9 bases. V gave up 1 base and J gave up 4 bases; unmatched junction bases: 9. Germline V gene lookup returns CDR1 SGHTA and CDR2 FQGNSA. This CDR3 region has 17 residues. Here the CDR3 DNA reads TGTGCCAGCAGCTTAGGCGCTAGCGGGATCGGTTCAGATACGCAGTATTTT. Encoded protein: CASSLGASGIGSDTQYF.

This clone occurred a few times. The CDR3 DNA sequence: TGTGCCAGCAAGGCGTGGGAAAAACTGTTTTTT. Translated, it gives CASKAWEKLFF. This chain connects TRBV2 to TRBJ1-4; D unresolved. The V and J ends lost 7 bases and 8 bases respectively, with 8 bases between them. The CDR3 has 11 amino acids. CDR1 and CDR2 (germline): SNHLY, FYNNEI.

The rearrangement joins TRBV9 to TRBJ2-3, with 10 bases aligning to TRBD1. Germline CDR1 is SGDLS and CDR2 is YYNGEE. V trimming: 2 bases; J trimming: 3 bases; junction bases outside the gene matches: 3. CDR3 size: 15 residues. The CDR3 coding sequence is TGTGCCAGCAGCGTCGACAGGGGGCGAACAGATACGCAGTATTTT. It encodes CASSVDRGRTDTQYF.

The V gene is TRBV7-9, the J gene TRBJ2-7; D call uncertain. CDR1 SEHNR and CDR2 FQNEAQ come from the germline V gene (reference sequence). The CDR3 covers 13 residues. Trimming cost V 4 bases and J 0 bases, with 7 bases left between them. The CDR3 nucleotides are TGTGCCAGCAGCTCAGGATTCTCCTACGAGCAGTACTTC. This codes for CASSSGFSYEQYF. Looking up the rest from reference TRBV7-9 and TRBJ2-7 gives the full variable domain: DTGVSQNPRHKITKRGQNVTFRCDPISEHNRLYWYRQTLGQGPEFLTYFQNEAQLEKSRLLSDRFSAERPKGSFSTLEIQRTEQGDSAMYLCASSSGFSYEQYFGPGTRLTVT.

The chain joins TRBV7-3 to TRBJ2-1, with TRBD2 matching 9 bases. This CDR3 spans 16 amino acids. With V trimmed by 4 bases and J by 4 bases, 8 bases remained unmatched. Germline values: CDR1 SGHTA, CDR2 FQGTGA. CDR3 sequence: CASSSAGSGSYNEQFF. CDR3 nucleotides: TGTGCCAGCAGCTCGGCCGGTAGCGGGAGTTACAATGAGCAGTTCTTC. Full variable domain (rest looked up from reference TRBV7-3 and TRBJ2-1): GAGVSQTPSNKVTEKGKYVELRCDPISGHTALYWYRQSLGQGPEFLIYFQGTGAADDSGLPNDRFFAVRPEGSVSTLKIQRTERGDSAVYLCASSSAGSGSYNEQFFGPGTRLTVL.

This chain uses TRBV27 with TRBJ2-1, with 7 nucleotides matching TRBD2. The V segment lost 2 bases and the J segment 4 bases; nucleotides outside the gene matches: 14. Germline lookup yields CDR1 MNHEY and CDR2 SMNVEV (reference sequence). The CDR3 length is 18 residues. In nucleotides, the CDR3 is TGTGCCAGCAGTTTACGGACCGGGACTACGCACCCATACAATGAGCAGTTCTTC. It codes for CASSLRTGTTHPYNEQFF.